The 9 T cell receptor beta chains below come from one sample, sequenced in a study of OX40 agonist ivuxolimab in advanced cancers. Repertoires were generated with immunoSEQ multiplex PCR, while TCRdb's copy carries only in-frame clones and drops some. The table records tens of thousands of clones, roughly nine tenths of them present only once. Source: CD4+ or CD8+ T cells sorted from blood, taken in a trial of the OX40 agonist ivuxolimab. The origin of the receptors is an adult with an advanced solid tumor such as melanoma, head and neck, liver or kidney cancer.

CDR3: CASSSQMTGNEQFF. CDR3 nucleotide sequence: TGTGCCAGCAGTTCCCAGATGACAGGCAATGAGCAGTTCTTC. The rearrangement links TRBV7-3 to TRBJ2-1, with D perhaps matching TRBD1 (6 bases). The V end lost 6 bases, the J end lost 6 bases, and 15 bases lay between the germline ends. This CDR3 is 14 amino acids long. CDR1 and CDR2 (germline): SGHTA, FQGTGA.

The rearrangement links TRBV7-9 to TRBJ1-1, with D perhaps TRBD1 (5 bases). CDR3 length equals 17 residues. The ends were cut back, 4 bases at V and 1 base at J, with 19 bases in the middle. CDR1 and CDR2 from the germline V gene are SEHNR and FQNEAQ (reference sequence). CDR3 in amino acids: CASSSRTGPTKNTEAFF. CDR3 in DNA: TGTGCCAGCAGCTCTAGGACGGGACCTACAAAGAACACTGAAGCTTTCTTT.

The J gene is TRBJ2-6, the V gene TRBV10-3; 11 nucleotides agree with TRBD1. CDR3 size: 16 residues. Germline V gives CDR1 ENHRY, CDR2 SYGVKD. The V and J ends lost 5 bases and 2 bases, in that order; junction bases with no gene match: 2. The CDR3 DNA reads as TGTGCCATCAGTCCGGGACAGGGGGCTGGGGCCAACGTCCTGACTTTC. Translation: CAISPGQGAGANVLTF.

The gene calls are TRBV11-2 and TRBJ1-2, with D unclear. The germline V gene encodes CDR1 SGHAT and CDR2 FQNNGV. The CDR3 consists of 13 residues. V lost 3 bases to trimming and J lost 0 bases, with 5 bases between them. The chain's CDR3 is CASSLGPNYGYTF. The CDR3 coding sequence is TGTGCCAGCAGCTTGGGTCCTAACTATGGCTACACCTTC.

V usage is TRBV21-1 and J usage is TRBJ2-1; no DNA check was done on the table's D call, TRBD2. TRBV21-1 is marked as a pseudogene. There are 11 residues in the CDR3. The CDR3 here is CAPLLSPEQFF. The CDR3 bases are TGTGCCCCCTTACTGAGTCCCGAGCAGTTCTTC.

This clone showed up just a few times. The rearrangement links TRBV11-2 to TRBJ1-4; 7 bases are a match to TRBD1. V lost 3 bases and J lost 4; bases outside the gene matches: 8. Germline V CDR1 and CDR2: SGHAT, FQNNGV. The CDR3 consists of 16 residues. The CDR3: CASSFGRQGFNEKLFF. CDR3 DNA sequence: TGTGCCAGCAGCTTTGGAAGACAGGGTTTTAATGAAAAACTGTTTTTT.

The rearrangement uses TRBV7-2 and TRBJ1-1; D gene uncertain. V was cut by 5 bases and J by 0 bases, with 13 bases left in between. Looked up from germline, CDR1 is SGHTA and CDR2 is FQGNSA. The CDR3 sequence is 15 residues long. In DNA, the CDR3 is TGTGCCAGCAGCCGGACGGGATACATGAACACTGAAGCTTTCTTT. Translation: CASSRTGYMNTEAFF.

The chain couples TRBV18 to TRBJ1-4, with D maybe TRBD1 (6 bases). V shed 5 bases and J shed 5 bases, with 27 bases lying between them. The CDR3 extends over 19 amino acids. Germline CDR1 and CDR2: KGHSH and LQKENI. The CDR3 region is CASSSGEAPSFAANEKLFF. Here the CDR3 DNA reads TGTGCCAGCTCATCAGGGGAGGCACCCTCATTCGCGGCGAATGAAAAACTGTTTTTT.

This clone was seen a single time. The gene calls are TRBV21-1 and TRBJ1-3. TRBV21-1 is a pseudogene locus. The CDR3 loop spans 16 amino acids. In DNA form, the CDR3 reads TGTGCCAGCAGTCTTCGCCGGGAGCGGCGTGGAAACACCATATATTTT. Translation: CASSLRRERRGNTIYF.